The rows below give T cell receptor beta chains drawn from one sample of a study of T cells after yellow fever vaccination. TCRdb called the 5' RACE reads again in MiXCR, with one record for every CDR3 protein. Among some 500,000 distinct CDR3 sequences listed, less than 15% were seen once. The material sequenced was PBMCs, taken on the day of the yellow fever booster vaccination. These receptors were obtained from a man aged 25-45 years who received the YFV17D yellow fever vaccine. Each CDR3 is given without its conserved first and last residue. The listing skips clone size in some rows; elsewhere it reads once, few, many or a size class.

J gene,V gene,clone size,CDR3 protein
TRBJ2-7,TRBV5-8,.,ASSLPGQSAAYEQY
TRBJ2-1,TRBV11-2,.,ASILGTGTSAYNEQF
TRBJ2-3,TRBV5-5,.,ASSSITGMTQY
TRBJ2-6,TRBV12-3/TRBV12-4,few,ASRQWGVNSGANVLT
TRBJ2-6,TRBV7-2,few,ASSSSTGNNVLT
TRBJ1-2,TRBV7-9,few,ASSHKSGEAGYT
TRBJ2-4,TRBV20-1,.,SARVTTLAKNIQY
TRBJ2-4,TRBV7-2,few,ASSLAPVNIQY
TRBJ2-2,TRBV7-2,many,ASSPSGRAGELF
TRBJ1-5,TRBV20-1,.,SARRTGIGNQPQH
TRBJ2-2,TRBV7-5,few,ISVPNGTNTGELF
TRBJ2-7,TRBV27,.,ASGRVWGDGSEQY
TRBJ2-1,TRBV6-5,few,ASSYSLAVVYNEQF
TRBJ2-3,TRBV11-3,few,ATSKGSTDTQY
TRBJ2-1,TRBV10-2,few,ASTGTSGDNEQF
TRBJ2-7,TRBV12-3/TRBV12-4,few,ASTSHPLEQY
TRBJ1-4,TRBV20-1,.,SARWQGYEKLF
TRBJ2-7,TRBV5-1,few,ASSFALAGEGEQY
TRBJ2-7,TRBV5-1,.,ASSSRGAGIYEQY
TRBJ2-1,TRBV6-1,few,ASSIAGGPDNEQF
TRBJ2-5,TRBV15,few,ATSRAGQGDRTQY
TRBJ2-7,TRBV28,few,ASSKQGTHEQY
TRBJ2-7,TRBV6-1,many,ASRNQGATYEQY
TRBJ1-4,TRBV12-3/TRBV12-4,few,ASSSTGAGNEKLF
TRBJ2-1,TRBV28,.,ASSLAGALEQF
TRBJ2-1,TRBV4-2,few,ASSHINEQF
TRBJ2-7,TRBV4-2,few,ASSQVGLASSYEQY
TRBJ1-2,TRBV19,few,ASSIGDPRYGYT
TRBJ1-1,TRBV9,.,ASSPGDRGNTEAF
TRBJ1-6,TRBV3-1,many,ASSQRTGAIDSPLH
TRBJ2-1,TRBV7-2,many,ASSLRGDSYNEQF
TRBJ1-2,TRBV7-2,few,ASSSWGGAHGYT
TRBJ2-1,TRBV29-1,few,SVGTSQQF
TRBJ2-1,TRBV30,.,AWSEVAGSYNEQF
TRBJ2-3,TRBV10-1,.,ASSESVAADTQY
TRBJ2-5,TRBV7-2,few,ASSLWEGGETQY